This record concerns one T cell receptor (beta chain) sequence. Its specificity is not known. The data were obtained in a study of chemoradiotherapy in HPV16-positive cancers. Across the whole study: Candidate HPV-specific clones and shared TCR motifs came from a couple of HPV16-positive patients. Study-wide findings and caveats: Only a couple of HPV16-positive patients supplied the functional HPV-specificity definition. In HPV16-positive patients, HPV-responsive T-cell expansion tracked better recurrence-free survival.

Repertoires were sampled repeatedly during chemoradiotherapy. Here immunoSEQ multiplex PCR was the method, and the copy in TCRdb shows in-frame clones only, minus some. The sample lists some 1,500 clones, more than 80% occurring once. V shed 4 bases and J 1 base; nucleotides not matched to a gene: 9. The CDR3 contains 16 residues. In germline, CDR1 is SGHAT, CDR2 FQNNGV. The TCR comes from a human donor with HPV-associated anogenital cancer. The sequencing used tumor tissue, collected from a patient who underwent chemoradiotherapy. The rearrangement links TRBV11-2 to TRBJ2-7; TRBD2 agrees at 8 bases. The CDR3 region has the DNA TGTGCCAGCAGCTCGACGTTTAGCGGGGCGTCCTACGAGCAGTACTTC. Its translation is CASSSTFSGASYEQYF.